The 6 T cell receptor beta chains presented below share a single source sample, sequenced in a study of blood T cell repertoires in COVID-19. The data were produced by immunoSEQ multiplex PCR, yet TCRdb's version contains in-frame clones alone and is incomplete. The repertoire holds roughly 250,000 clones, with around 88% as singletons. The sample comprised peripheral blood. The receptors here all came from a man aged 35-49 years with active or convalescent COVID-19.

CDR3 bases: TGTGCCAGTAGTATTAGTGGGAAGGGCGAGGGCACTGAAGCTTTCTTT. Residues: CASSISGKGEGTEAFF. The J gene is TRBJ1-1, the V gene TRBV19; D is unresolved. The V end lost 3 bases, the J end lost 4 bases, and 18 bases lay between the germline ends. Germline V CDR1 and CDR2: LNHDA, SQIVND (reference sequence). The CDR3 contains 16 residues.

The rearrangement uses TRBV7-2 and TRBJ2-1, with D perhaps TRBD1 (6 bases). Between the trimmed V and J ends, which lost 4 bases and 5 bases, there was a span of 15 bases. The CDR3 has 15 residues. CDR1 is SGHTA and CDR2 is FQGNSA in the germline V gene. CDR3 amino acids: CASSSYRVLDNEQFF. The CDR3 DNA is TGTGCCAGCAGCTCCTACAGGGTCCTGGACAATGAGCAGTTCTTC. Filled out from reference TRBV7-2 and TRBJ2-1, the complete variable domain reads GAGVSQSPSNKVTEKGKDVELRCDPISGHTALYWYRQSLGQGLEFLIYFQGNSAPDKSGLPSDRFSAERTGGSVSTLTIQRTQQEDSAVYLCASSSYRVLDNEQFFGPGTRLTVL.

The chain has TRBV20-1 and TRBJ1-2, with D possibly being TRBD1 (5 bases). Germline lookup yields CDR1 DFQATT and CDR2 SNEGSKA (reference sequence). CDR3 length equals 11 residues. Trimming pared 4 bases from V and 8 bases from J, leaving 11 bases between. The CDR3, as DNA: TGCAGTGCTACCAGGACACACGGCTACACCTTC. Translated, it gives CSATRTHGYTF.

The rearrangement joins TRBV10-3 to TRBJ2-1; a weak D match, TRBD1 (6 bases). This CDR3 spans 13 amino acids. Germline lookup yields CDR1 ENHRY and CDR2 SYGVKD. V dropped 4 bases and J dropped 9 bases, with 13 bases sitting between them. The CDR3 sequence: CAISAGVPGEQFF. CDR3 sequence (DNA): TGTGCCATCAGTGCAGGGGTACCGGGTGAGCAGTTCTTC.

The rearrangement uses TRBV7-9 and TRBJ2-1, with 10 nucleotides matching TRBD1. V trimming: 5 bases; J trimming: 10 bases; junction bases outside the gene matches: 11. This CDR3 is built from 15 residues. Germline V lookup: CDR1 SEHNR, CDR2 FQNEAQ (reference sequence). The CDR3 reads CASSAQGQGPREQFF. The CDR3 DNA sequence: TGTGCCAGCAGCGCCCAGGGACAGGGGCCCAGAGAGCAGTTCTTC.

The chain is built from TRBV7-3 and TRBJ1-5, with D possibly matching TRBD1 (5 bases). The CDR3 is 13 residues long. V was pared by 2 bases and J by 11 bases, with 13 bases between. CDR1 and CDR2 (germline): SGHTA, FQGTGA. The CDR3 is CASSLRDGEAQHF. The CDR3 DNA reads TGTGCCAGCAGCTTACGGGACGGGGAGGCCCAGCATTTT.